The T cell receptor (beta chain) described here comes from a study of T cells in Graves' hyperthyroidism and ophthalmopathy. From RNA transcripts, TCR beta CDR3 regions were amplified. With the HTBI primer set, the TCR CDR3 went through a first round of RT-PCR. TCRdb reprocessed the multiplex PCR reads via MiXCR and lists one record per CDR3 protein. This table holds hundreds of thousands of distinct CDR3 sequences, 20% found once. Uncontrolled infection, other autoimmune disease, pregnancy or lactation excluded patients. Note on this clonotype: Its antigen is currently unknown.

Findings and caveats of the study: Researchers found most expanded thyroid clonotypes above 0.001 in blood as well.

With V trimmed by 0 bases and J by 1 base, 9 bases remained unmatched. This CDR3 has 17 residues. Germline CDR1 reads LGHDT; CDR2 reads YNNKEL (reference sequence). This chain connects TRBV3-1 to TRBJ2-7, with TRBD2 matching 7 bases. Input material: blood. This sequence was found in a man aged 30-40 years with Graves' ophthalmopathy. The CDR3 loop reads CASSQDFLADISYEQYF. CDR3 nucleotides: TGTGCCAGCAGCCAAGATTTCCTAGCGGATATTTCCTACGAGCAGTACTTC.